The T cell receptor beta chain described here comes from a study of blood T cell repertoires in COVID-19. Study-wide background: The cDNA or gDNA used as material had been derived from T cells, B-cell-depleted T cells, or PBMCs.

The age range of participants was about 18 to 89 years, with residence in more than 20 US areas. Assignments of participants to cohorts depended upon their own reported clinical history. CDR3 length: 14 amino acids. The V gene lost 1 base and the J gene lost 3 bases, with 10 bases spanning the gap. In germline, CDR1 is GTSNPN, CDR2 SVGIG (reference sequence). Authors' processing steps: Reference gene primer amplification gave estimated nucleated cell counts. Data came from immunoSEQ multiplex PCR; TCRdb stores just in-frame clones and leaves some out. V and J calls and clone size are copied from that table; D and trimming were computed from the DNA. Of a few hundred thousand clones detected, more than 70% appear once; the ten largest clones hold around 7%.

The chain uses TRBV30 and TRBJ1-5; perhaps TRBD1 as D (5 bases). The TCR sequence derives from a woman aged 40-49 years with acute COVID-19. The material sequenced was PBMCs or T cells enriched from blood (not recorded which). The CDR3 bases are TGTGCCTGGAGTGGCGACAGCCACAATCAGCCCCAGCATTTT. Amino acids: CAWSGDSHNQPQHF.